These 14 T cell receptor beta chains came from one sample sequenced in a study of T cell repertoires in cytomegalovirus infection. Their antigens remain unidentified. TCRdb re-derived calls from the reads in MiXCR, one entry per CDR3 protein. This repertoire shows some 480,000 distinct CDR3 sequences, roughly a third found once; its top ten account for 17%. The material sequenced was cultured PBMCs, taken from culture after CMV antigen stimulation. Receptors originate from a human donor in good health (CMV status not recorded). Some clones in this sample may be carry-over from other donors' samples.

This clonotype was observed a handful of times. The J gene is TRBJ2-3, the V gene TRBV28; TRBD2 aligns across 13 bases. Germline values: CDR1 MDHEN, CDR2 SYDVKM. This CDR3 is built from 15 residues. The junction had 4 bases not matched to a gene; V was cut back by 6 bases and J by 4 bases. The CDR3 DNA sequence: TGTGCCAGCAGCGTTGGACTAGCGGGAGCAGATACGCAGTATTTT. This translates into CASSVGLAGADTQYF. Together with reference TRBV28 and TRBJ2-3, the CDR3 gives the full variable domain: DVKVTQSSRYLVKRTGEKVFLECVQDMDHENMFWYRQDPGLGLRLIYFSYDVKMKEKGDIPEGYSVSREKKERFSLILESASTNQTSMYLCASSVGLAGADTQYFGPGTRLTVL.

This clonotype has a handful of counts. CDR3 in DNA: TGTGCCAGCAGCAAAGGGACTAGCGGGGGCACAGATACGCAGTATTTT. Encoded protein: CASSKGTSGGTDTQYF. V and J are TRBV7-2 and TRBJ2-3; 13 bases are shared with TRBD2. Germline loops: CDR1 SGHTA, CDR2 FQGNSA. The trim removed 5 bases at V and 1 base at J, leaving 3 bases unmatched. CDR3 length: 16 amino acids.

This chain connects TRBV29-1 to TRBJ2-5; D unresolved. CDR3 length equals 10 residues. In germline, CDR1 is SQVTM, CDR2 ANQGSEA. Trimming shortened V by 7 bases and J by 1 base, and 4 bases separated the two germline ends. The CDR3 sequence is CSGFQETQYF. The CDR3 DNA follows: TGCAGCGGATTCCAAGAGACCCAGTACTTC.

The CDR3 DNA follows: TGTGCCTGCGCGAATTCTTATAGCAATCAGCCCCAGCATTTT. This translates into CACANSYSNQPQHF. The chain employs TRBV30 and TRBJ1-5; D is unresolved. Germline CDR1 is GTSNPN and CDR2 is SVGIG (reference sequence). This CDR3 has 14 amino acids. V dropped 6 bases and J dropped 0 bases, with 12 bases sitting between them.

This chain connects TRBV4-1 to TRBJ2-1, with 13 bases aligning to TRBD2. CDR3 length equals 16 residues. Germline V lookup: CDR1 MGHRA, CDR2 YSYEKL. Germline trimming cut 4 bases from V and 8 bases from J; bases unmatched to any gene: 8. The CDR3 coding sequence is TGCGCCAGCAGCCGGCCGGGACTAGCGGGAATCGATGAGCAGTTCTTC. It codes for CASSRPGLAGIDEQFF.

The gene calls are TRBV19 and TRBJ2-1, with TRBD1 identical over 7 bases. The CDR3 has 14 residues. With V trimmed by 6 bases and J by 8 bases, 10 bases remained unmatched. CDR1 LNHDA and CDR2 SQIVND come from the germline V gene (reference sequence). The chain's CDR3 is CASSIDREYHEQFF. The CDR3 bases are TGTGCCAGTAGCATTGACAGGGAATACCATGAGCAGTTCTTC.

Remarks on this clonotype: The junction differs from germline at one of its ends, possibly a read error. The V and J genes are TRBV7-7 and TRBJ1-3, with a possible D match to TRBD1 (6 bases). The germline gives CDR1 SSHAT, CDR2 FNYEAQ (reference sequence). This CDR3 is built from 15 residues. The CDR3 DNA reads TGTGCTAGCAGCCCTACAGGGATTTCGGGGAACACCATATATTTT. Protein product: CASSPTGISGNTIYF.

The sample holds a few counts of this clonotype. The chain employs TRBV7-2 and TRBJ2-3; D unclear. Germline V gene data show CDR1 as SGHTA and CDR2 as FQGNSA. The germline V and J ends were trimmed by 0 bases and 5 bases, with 6 bases remaining between them. The CDR3 sequence is 13 residues long. The CDR3 loop is CASSLALVDTQYF. The CDR3, as DNA: TGTGCCAGCAGCTTAGCGCTTGTAGATACGCAGTATTTT.

This clonotype appeared a few times. The rearrangement joins TRBV19 to TRBJ1-5, with 7 bases identical to TRBD1. J lost 1 base, V lost 5 bases, and 2 bases had no gene match. The length of the CDR3 is 14 residues. Germline V gene data show CDR1 as LNHDA and CDR2 as SQIVND (reference sequence). CDR3 nucleotides: TGTGCCAGTAGTCCGGGACAGAGCAATCAGCCCCAGCATTTT. Amino acid sequence: CASSPGQSNQPQHF.

V is TRBV7-2 and J is TRBJ2-3; D remains ambiguous. This CDR3 has 14 amino acids. Germline V gene lookup returns CDR1 SGHTA and CDR2 FQGNSA. V was cut by 5 bases and J by 2 bases, with 11 bases left in between. The CDR3 nucleotides read TGTGCCAGCAGCCCTGGACGAGCCACAGATACGCAGTATTTT. Translating it yields CASSPGRATDTQYF.

This chain connects TRBV28 to TRBJ1-3; D gene uncertain. CDR1 and CDR2 from the germline V gene are MDHEN and SYDVKM. The V gene lost 2 bases and the J gene lost 4 bases, with 9 bases spanning the gap. This CDR3 has 14 amino acids. This chain's CDR3 is CASSLGWAGNTIYF. CDR3 DNA sequence: TGTGCCAGCAGTTTAGGATGGGCGGGAAACACCATATATTTT.

Ten or more counts support this clonotype. The rearrangement links TRBV7-4 to TRBJ1-1; D uncertain. The CDR3 is 13 residues long. Germline V gene lookup returns CDR1 SGHVT and CDR2 SQSDAQ. Trimming left V 2 bases short and J 1 base short, with 5 bases between. CDR3 protein: CASSLYTNTEAFF. CDR3 DNA: TGTGCCAGCAGCTTATACACGAACACTGAAGCTTTCTTT.

This clonotype was observed a few times. The gene calls are TRBV20-1 and TRBJ2-5; possibly TRBD2 for D (6 bases). V shed 8 bases and J shed 4 bases, with 8 bases lying between them. Germline V gives CDR1 DFQATT, CDR2 SNEGSKA (reference sequence). The CDR3 is made up of 10 amino acids. CDR3 sequence reads: CSPGGETQYF. The CDR3 nucleotides read TGCAGTCCCGGGGGAGAGACCCAGTACTTC.

V is TRBV20-1 and J is TRBJ2-7; TRBD2 agrees at 12 bases. J lost 3 bases, V lost 1 base, and 19 bases had no gene match. Germline CDR1 is DFQATT and CDR2 is SNEGSKA (reference sequence). The CDR3 is 20 residues long. DNA for the CDR3: TGCAGTGCTAGAGGGCGGTATAGGGGACTAGCGGGCCTGATTAACTACGAGCAGTACTTC. The encoded protein is CSARGRYRGLAGLINYEQYF.